This T cell receptor (beta chain) was identified during a study of OX40 agonist ivuxolimab in advanced cancers. This clone appeared a single time. V was clipped by 4 bases and J by 1 base, with 4 bases between them. The CDR3 sequence is 12 residues long. Germline assignment: CDR1 SNHLY and CDR2 FYNNEI. Clones were sequenced by immunoSEQ multiplex PCR, and TCRdb holds only the in-frame ones, with some missing. The sample shows some 70,000 clones, roughly 90% of them seen only once. The starting material was CD4+ or CD8+ T cells sorted from blood, obtained in a trial of the OX40 agonist ivuxolimab. The receptor was isolated from an adult with an advanced solid tumor such as melanoma, head and neck, liver or kidney cancer. The chain employs TRBV2 and TRBJ1-1, with D hard to call. The chain's CDR3 is CASSAQNTEAFF. The CDR3 DNA follows: TGTGCCAGCAGTGCACAGAACACTGAAGCTTTCTTT.